The 6 T cell receptor beta chains given below trace back to one sample, sequenced in a study of blood T cell repertoires in COVID-19 (dated by TCRdb to 2018 to 2021). Preparation of the library involved the immunoSEQ multiplex PCR assay. Not all clones reach the TCRdb copy of this immuneACCESS table, which keeps in-frame sequences only. Checked studies attribute under half of the gap to unresolved V genes and leave the rest unexplained. For this sample there are roughly 150,000 clones; around 80% appear just once. Clones ranked in the top ten supply roughly 7.2% of the sample. Input material: peripheral blood. The receptors derive from a woman aged 45-59 years in a cohort sampled during active or convalescent COVID-19.

This chain uses TRBV30 with TRBJ2-7; TRBD1 is a possible D gene (6 bases). This CDR3 comprises 14 residues. Trimming left V 4 bases short and J 2 bases short, with 15 bases between. Germline-derived CDR1 and CDR2 are GTSNPN and SVGIG (reference sequence). The CDR3: CAWTRGSNTYEQYF. CDR3 DNA sequence: TGTGCCTGGACCAGGGGATCCAATACCTACGAGCAGTACTTC.

The chain combines TRBV3-1 (or the pseudogene TRBV3-2) with TRBJ2-4; weak D call: TRBD1 (6 bases). The CDR3 runs 14 residues. V lost 5 bases and J lost 5, with 13 bases in between. Germline values: CDR1 LGHDT, CDR2 YNNKEL (reference sequence). CDR3 in amino acids: CASSSWGPENIQYF. The DNA for the CDR3 is TGTGCCAGCAGCTCCTGGGGGCCCGAAAACATTCAGTACTTC.

The V and J genes are TRBV20-1 and TRBJ1-1; D might be TRBD1 (5 bases). The CDR3 sequence is 10 residues long. Germline assignment: CDR1 DFQATT and CDR2 SNEGSKA (reference sequence). V was pared by 6 bases and J by 11 bases, with 13 bases between. The CDR3: CSAKRGVAFF. CDR3 in DNA: TGCAGTGCCAAACGGGGGGTGGCTTTCTTT.

V usage is TRBV18 and J usage is TRBJ1-2, with D perhaps matching TRBD1 (5 bases). The V end was cut by 6 bases, the J end by 4 bases, with 12 bases between. The germline V gene has CDR1 KGHSH and CDR2 LQKENI. The CDR3 spans 13 residues. The CDR3 DNA follows: TGTGCCAGCTCGCAACTCGACAGCTATGGCTACACCTTC. Protein sequence: CASSQLDSYGYTF.

This clone showed up just a few times. This sequence joins TRBV3-1 (or the pseudogene TRBV3-2) and TRBJ2-7; 12 nucleotides align to TRBD1. The germline gives CDR1 LGHDT, CDR2 YNNKEL (reference sequence). This CDR3 is 15 amino acids long. V was pared by 1 base and J by 6 bases, with 4 bases of the junction left unmatched. CDR3 DNA sequence: TGTGCCAGCAGCCAAGTGGGGACAGGGGGCTCCGAGCAGTACTTC. The encoded protein is CASSQVGTGGSEQYF.

The chain couples TRBV6-2 or TRBV6-3 to TRBJ2-3; 14 bases agree with TRBD2. From germline, CDR1 is MNHEY and CDR2 SVGEGT. The J segment lost 14 bases and the V segment lost 5 bases, leaving 12 bases of the junction unmatched. CDR3 length: 15 residues. CDR3 coding DNA: TGTGCCAGCAGTAGACTCGGGACTAGCGGGGGCCGTCCGTATTTT. It encodes CASSRLGTSGGRPYF.